This T cell receptor beta chain is drawn from a study of beta chain features in type 1 diabetes. Study outcomes and limitations: Reads derived from cDNA could over-represent cells showing high TCR expression. Shorter TCRB CDR3s, moderately but significantly so, were found in Type 1 diabetes patients in all four CD4+ subsets. The study found that naive, central memory and Treg TCRB repertoires appeared more similar in patients than in healthy donors.

Sorting based on CD45RO/CCR7/CD25/CD127/CD95/CD27 separated CD4+ naive, central memory, regulatory and stem cell-like memory cells. With 5 bases removed from V and 1 base from J, the gap between germline ends came to 12 bases. The germline V gene encodes CDR1 SGHNT and CDR2 YENEEA. The CDR3 is made up of 14 amino acids. On this clone itself: The antigen is undetermined.

Expressed TCRB transcripts were sequenced because the entire RNA isolate underwent reverse transcription. Sequencing was performed with immunoSEQ multiplex PCR; in TCRdb, only in-frame clones are kept and a portion is missing. The sample carries around 160,000 clones, 6.5% to 8.5% recorded once. The clonotype comes from a woman under 30 with type 1 diabetes. V is TRBV11-3 and J is TRBJ2-7; possible D gene TRBD1, 6 bases. The sample taken for sequencing was central memory CD4+ T cells from blood. The CDR3 is CASSPRTDSYEQYF. CDR3 coding DNA: TGTGCCAGCAGCCCTAGGACAGATTCCTACGAGCAGTACTTC.